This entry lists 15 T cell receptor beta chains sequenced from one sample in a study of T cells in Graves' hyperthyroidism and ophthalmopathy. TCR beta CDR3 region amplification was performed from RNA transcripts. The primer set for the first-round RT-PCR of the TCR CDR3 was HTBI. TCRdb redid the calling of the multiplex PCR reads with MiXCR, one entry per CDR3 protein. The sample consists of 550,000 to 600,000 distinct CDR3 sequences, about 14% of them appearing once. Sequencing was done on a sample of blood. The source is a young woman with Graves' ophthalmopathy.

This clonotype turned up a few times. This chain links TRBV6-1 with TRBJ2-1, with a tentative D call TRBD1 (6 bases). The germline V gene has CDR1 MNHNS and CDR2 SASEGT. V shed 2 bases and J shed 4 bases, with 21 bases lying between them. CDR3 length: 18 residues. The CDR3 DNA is TGTGCCAGCAGTGAATGGGGGAGCAGGGGCTCGGTATACAATGAGCAGTTCTTC. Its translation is CASSEWGSRGSVYNEQFF.

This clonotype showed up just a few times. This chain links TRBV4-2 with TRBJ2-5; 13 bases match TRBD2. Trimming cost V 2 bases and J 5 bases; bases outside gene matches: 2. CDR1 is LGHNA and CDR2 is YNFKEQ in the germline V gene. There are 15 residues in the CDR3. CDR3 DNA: TGTGCCAGCAGCCAAACTAGCGGGAGGGCCGAGACCCAGTACTTC. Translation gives CASSQTSGRAETQYF.

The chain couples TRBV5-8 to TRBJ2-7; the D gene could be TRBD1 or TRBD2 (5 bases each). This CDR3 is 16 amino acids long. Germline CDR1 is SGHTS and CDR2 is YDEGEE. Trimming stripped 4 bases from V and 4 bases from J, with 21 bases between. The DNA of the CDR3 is TGTGCCAGCAGCGGGATGGGGACCCGACACGAATACGAGCAGTACTTC. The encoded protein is CASSGMGTRHEYEQYF.

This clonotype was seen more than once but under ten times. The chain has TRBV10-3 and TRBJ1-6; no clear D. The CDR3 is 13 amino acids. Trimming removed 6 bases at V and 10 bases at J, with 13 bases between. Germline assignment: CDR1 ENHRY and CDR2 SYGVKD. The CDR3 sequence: CAIRENGNSPLHF. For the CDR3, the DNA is TGTGCCATCAGAGAAAATGGGAACTCACCCCTCCACTTT.

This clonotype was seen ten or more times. CDR3 region: CAWSTRGHITTEAFF. CDR3 bases: TGTGCCTGGAGCACAAGAGGACACATTACCACTGAAGCTTTCTTT. The chain couples TRBV30 to TRBJ1-1; a weak D match, TRBD1 (5 bases). The CDR3 is 15 residues long. The germline V gene encodes CDR1 GTSNPN and CDR2 SVGIG (reference sequence). Trimming pared 3 bases from V and 4 bases from J, leaving 18 bases between.

The CDR3 bases are TGTGCCAGCAGCTTGGACCTGGGTTACACCGGGGAGCTGTTTTTT. It specifies CASSLDLGYTGELFF. The chain recombines TRBV7-6 with TRBJ2-2; the D is unclear. The germline V gene has CDR1 SGHVS and CDR2 FNYEAQ. V lost 3 bases, J lost 3 bases, and 11 bases lay in between. The CDR3 contains 15 residues.

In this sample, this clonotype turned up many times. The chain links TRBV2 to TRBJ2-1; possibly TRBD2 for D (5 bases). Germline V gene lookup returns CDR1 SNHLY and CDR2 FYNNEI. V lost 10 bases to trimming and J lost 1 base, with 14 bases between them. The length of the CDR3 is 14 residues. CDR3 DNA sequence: TGTGCCATACAACGATGGACTTCCTACAATGAGCAGTTCTTC. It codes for CAIQRWTSYNEQFF.

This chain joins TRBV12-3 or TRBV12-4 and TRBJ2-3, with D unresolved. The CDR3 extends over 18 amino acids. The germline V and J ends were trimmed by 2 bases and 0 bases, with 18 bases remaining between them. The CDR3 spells CASSLISFLGPSTDTQYF. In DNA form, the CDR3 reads TGTGCCAGCAGTTTAATATCTTTTCTAGGTCCTAGCACAGATACGCAGTATTTT.

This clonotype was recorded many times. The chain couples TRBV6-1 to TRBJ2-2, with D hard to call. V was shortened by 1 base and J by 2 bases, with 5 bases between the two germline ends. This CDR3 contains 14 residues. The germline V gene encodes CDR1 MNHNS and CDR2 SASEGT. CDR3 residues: CASSEGTNTGELFF. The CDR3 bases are TGTGCCAGCAGTGAAGGGACCAACACCGGGGAGCTGTTTTTT.

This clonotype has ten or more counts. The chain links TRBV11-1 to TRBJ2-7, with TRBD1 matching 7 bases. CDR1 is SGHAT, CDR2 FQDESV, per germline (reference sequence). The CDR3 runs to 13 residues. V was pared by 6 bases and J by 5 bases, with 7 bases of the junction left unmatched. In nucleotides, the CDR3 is TGTGCCAGCAGAGATACAGGGGTGGACGAGCAGTACTTC. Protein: CASRDTGVDEQYF.

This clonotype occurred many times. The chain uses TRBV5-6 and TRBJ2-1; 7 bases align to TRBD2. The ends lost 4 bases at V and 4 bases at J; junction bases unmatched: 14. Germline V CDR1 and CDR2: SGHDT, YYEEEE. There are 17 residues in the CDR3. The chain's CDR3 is CASSRLPRGSKYNEQFF. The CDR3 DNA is TGTGCCAGCAGCCGGCTCCCCCGCGGGAGTAAATACAATGAGCAGTTCTTC. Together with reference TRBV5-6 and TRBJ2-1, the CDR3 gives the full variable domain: DAGVTQSPTHLIKTRGQQVTLRCSPKSGHDTVSWYQQALGQGPQFIFQYYEEEERQRGNFPDRFSGHQFPNYSSELNVNALLLGDSALYLCASSRLPRGSKYNEQFFGPGTRLTVL.

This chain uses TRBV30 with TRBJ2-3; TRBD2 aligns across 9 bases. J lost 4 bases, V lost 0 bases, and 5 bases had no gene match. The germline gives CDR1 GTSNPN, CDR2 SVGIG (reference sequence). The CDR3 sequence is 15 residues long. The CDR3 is CAWSVQAGGADTQYF. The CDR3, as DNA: TGTGCCTGGAGTGTACAAGCGGGAGGCGCAGATACGCAGTATTTT.

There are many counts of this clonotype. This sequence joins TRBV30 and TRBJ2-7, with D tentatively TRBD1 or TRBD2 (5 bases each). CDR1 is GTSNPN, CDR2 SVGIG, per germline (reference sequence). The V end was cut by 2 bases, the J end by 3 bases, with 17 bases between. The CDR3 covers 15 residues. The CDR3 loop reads CAWSPSGTHNYEQYF. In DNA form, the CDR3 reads TGTGCCTGGAGTCCTTCCGGGACCCATAACTACGAGCAGTACTTC.

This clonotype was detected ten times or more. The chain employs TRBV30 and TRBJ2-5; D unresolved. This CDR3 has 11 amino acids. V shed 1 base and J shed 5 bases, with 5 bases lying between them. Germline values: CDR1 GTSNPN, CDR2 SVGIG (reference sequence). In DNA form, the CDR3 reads TGTGCCTGGAGTGATCTCGAGACCCAGTACTTC. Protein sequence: CAWSDLETQYF.

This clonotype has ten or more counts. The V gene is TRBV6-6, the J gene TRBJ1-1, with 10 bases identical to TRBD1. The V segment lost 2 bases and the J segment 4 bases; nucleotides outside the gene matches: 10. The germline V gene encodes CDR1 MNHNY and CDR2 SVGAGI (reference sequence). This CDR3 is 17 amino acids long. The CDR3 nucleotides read TGTGCCAGCAGTTACGCTATTAAGACAGGGGGCGTCACTGAAGCTTTCTTT. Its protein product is CASSYAIKTGGVTEAFF.